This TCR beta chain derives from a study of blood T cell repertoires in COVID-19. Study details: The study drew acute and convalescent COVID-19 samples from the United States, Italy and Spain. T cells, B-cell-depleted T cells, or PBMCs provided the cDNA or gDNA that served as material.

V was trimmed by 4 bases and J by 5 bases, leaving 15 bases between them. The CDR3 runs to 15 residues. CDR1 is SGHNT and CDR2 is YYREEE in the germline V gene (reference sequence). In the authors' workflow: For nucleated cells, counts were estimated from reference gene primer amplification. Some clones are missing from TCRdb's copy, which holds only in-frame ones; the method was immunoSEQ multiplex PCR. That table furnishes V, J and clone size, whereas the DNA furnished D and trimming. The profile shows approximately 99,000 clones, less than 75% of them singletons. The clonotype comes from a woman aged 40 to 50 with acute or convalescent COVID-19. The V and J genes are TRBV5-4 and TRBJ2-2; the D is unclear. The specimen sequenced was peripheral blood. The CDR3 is CASSTSAASTGELFF. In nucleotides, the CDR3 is TGTGCCAGCAGCACATCGGCGGCCTCGACCGGGGAGCTGTTTTTT.